These 7 T cell receptor beta chains were all obtained from the same sample, sequenced in a study of CD8+ T cells in alopecia areata. Isolated RNA was reverse transcribed into cDNA used as the sequencing template. Generated by immunoSEQ multiplex PCR, the TCRdb table keeps only in-frame clones and is missing some. This sample has around 69,000 clones, with 60% found just once. The sample in question was CD8+ T cells sorted from blood, obtained at week 0. These receptors were collected from a human donor with alopecia areata.

The rearrangement links TRBV13 to TRBJ2-1; D gene ambiguous. Germline V lookup: CDR1 PRHDT, CDR2 FYEKMQ (reference sequence). V lost 0 bases and J 0 bases, leaving 9 bases between the germline ends. The length of the CDR3 is 16 residues. The CDR3 bases are TGTGCCAGCAGCTTAGGCCGCGATAACTCCTACAATGAGCAGTTCTTC. This gives the protein CASSLGRDNSYNEQFF.

The chain employs TRBV28 and TRBJ2-7, with D possibly TRBD2 on 6 matching bases. CDR1 is MDHEN, CDR2 SYDVKM, per germline. With 4 bases removed from V and 10 bases from J, the gap between germline ends came to 20 bases. The CDR3 spans 14 residues. The CDR3 here is CASSSIGTEDYQYF. CDR3 sequence (DNA): TGTGCCAGCAGTTCAATAGGGACTGAAGACTATCAGTACTTC. Drawing the rest from reference TRBV28 and TRBJ2-7, the complete variable domain is DVKVTQSSRYLVKRTGEKVFLECVQDMDHENMFWYRQDPGLGLRLIYFSYDVKMKEKGDIPEGYSVSREKKERFSLILESASTNQTSMYLCASSSIGTEDYQYFGPGTRLTVT.

This clone was counted at least ten times. The V and J genes are TRBV6-1 and TRBJ1-1; D is uncertain. V was cut by 1 base and J by 4 bases, with 13 bases left in between. This CDR3 comprises 15 residues. Germline lookup yields CDR1 MNHNS and CDR2 SASEGT. CDR3 amino acids: CASSEENFPSTEAFF. The CDR3 coding sequence is TGTGCCAGCAGTGAAGAAAACTTCCCGAGCACTGAAGCTTTCTTT.

The rearrangement links TRBV29-1 to TRBJ2-7; 11 bases agree with TRBD2. This CDR3 comprises 13 residues. In germline, CDR1 is SQVTM, CDR2 ANQGSEA. The V segment lost 7 bases and the J segment 3 bases; nucleotides outside the gene matches: 5. The DNA for the CDR3 is TGCAGCGCGACGGGACTAGCGGTCTACGAGCAGTACTTC. Its translation: CSATGLAVYEQYF.

This rearrangement joins TRBV4-1 to TRBJ1-5; the D is unclear. The V and J ends lost 2 bases and 4 bases respectively, with 6 bases between them. The CDR3 extends over 13 amino acids. Germline CDR1 reads MGHRA; CDR2 reads YSYEKL. Here the CDR3 reads CASSQMVNQPQHF. In DNA, the CDR3 is TGCGCCAGCAGCCAAATGGTTAATCAGCCCCAGCATTTT.

CDR3 protein: CASSLVSSYEQYF. The DNA of the CDR3 is TGCGCCAGCAGCTTGGTTAGCTCCTACGAGCAGTACTTC. This chain links TRBV5-1 with TRBJ2-7; D uncertain. Deletions cut 0 bases from V and 0 bases from J, with 4 bases between. This CDR3 has 13 amino acids. Germline V gene lookup returns CDR1 SGHRS and CDR2 YFSETQ.

J is TRBJ2-6 and V is TRBV28; D is ambiguous. CDR3 length: 15 amino acids. Germline assignment: CDR1 MDHEN and CDR2 SYDVKM. V lost 6 bases and J 0 bases, leaving 9 bases between the germline ends. The CDR3 DNA reads as TGTGCCAGCAGCGACCTGAGCTCTGGGGCCAACGTCCTGACTTTC. This translates into CASSDLSSGANVLTF.